These 8 T cell receptor beta chains were all obtained from the same sample, sequenced in a study of blood T cells in healthy people across ages. For the second PCR, which ran for about 7 to 11 cycles, a sample-barcoded 5' primer and a J-beta primer mix were used. In TCRdb, the 5' RACE reads were re-called with MiXCR into one record per CDR3 protein. The top ten clones hold 6.5% to 8.5% of a sample with 1.5 million to 2 million distinct CDR3 sequences, about 30% of them seen once. Sequenced input: blood. All receptors come from a woman between 25 and 40 years old in good health.

This clonotype was found a few times. This chain joins TRBV20-1 and TRBJ2-1, with D maybe TRBD2 (5 bases). Germline assignment: CDR1 DFQATT and CDR2 SNEGSKA (reference sequence). V shed 8 bases and J shed 0 bases, with 17 bases lying between them. The CDR3 has 15 residues. The CDR3 region has the DNA TGCAGTTCTAAGAGGTTCCGGGACTCCTACAATGAGCAGTTCTTC. Protein product: CSSKRFRDSYNEQFF.

This clonotype has more than one count but fewer than ten. V usage is TRBV10-3 and J usage is TRBJ1-1; D gene ambiguous. The CDR3 is 13 amino acids. Germline V gene data show CDR1 as ENHRY and CDR2 as SYGVKD. V shed 6 bases and J shed 0 bases, with 8 bases lying between them. The CDR3 loop is CAIRERVNTEAFF. The CDR3 DNA is TGTGCCATCAGGGAACGGGTGAACACTGAAGCTTTCTTT.

This chain connects TRBV4-1 to TRBJ2-1; a possible D gene is TRBD2 (7 bases). V lost 6 bases, J lost 4 bases, and 19 bases lay in between. The CDR3 loop spans 16 amino acids. Per the germline V gene, CDR1 is MGHRA and CDR2 is YSYEKL. The CDR3 sequence: CASRQRGSGEYNEQFF. CDR3 DNA: TGCGCCAGCAGGCAAAGGGGGAGCGGGGAGTACAATGAGCAGTTCTTC.

The CDR3 sequence: CATSDSQGASYNEQFF. CDR3 sequence (DNA): TGTGCCACCAGTGATTCGCAGGGGGCGTCCTACAATGAGCAGTTCTTC. This chain uses TRBV24-1 with TRBJ2-1; 8 positions agree with TRBD1. This CDR3 contains 16 residues. J was trimmed by 1 base and V by 2 bases; bases with no gene match: 3. Germline CDR1 is KGHDR and CDR2 is SFDVKD.

This clonotype appeared a few times. V usage is TRBV7-3 and J usage is TRBJ1-2; D perhaps matches TRBD1 (5 bases). The length of the CDR3 is 14 residues. Per the germline V gene, CDR1 is SGHTA and CDR2 is FQGTGA. V gave up 5 bases and J gave up 6 bases, with 16 bases separating them. CDR3 region: CASSPYGTGNGYTF. Written as DNA, the CDR3 is TGTGCCAGCAGCCCATATGGGACGGGGAATGGCTACACCTTC.

Worth noting for this clonotype: A read error is possible here, since a much larger clone lies one base away. This chain connects TRBV20-1 to TRBJ2-1, with D unresolved. There are 15 residues in the CDR3. Deletions cut 5 bases from V and 10 bases from J, with 24 bases between. Germline V gene data show CDR1 as DFQATT and CDR2 as SNEGSKA (reference sequence). The CDR3 protein is CSAVQSWNPSYEQFF. DNA of the CDR3: TGCAGTGCTGTACAGAGCTGGAACCCGTCCTACGAGCAGTTCTTC.

This clonotype was observed a handful of times. The junction does not match germline at one end; this may be a read error. The chain joins TRBV5-4 to TRBJ2-1; TRBD2 matches 8 bases. The CDR3 extends over 12 amino acids. The germline gives CDR1 SGHNT, CDR2 YYREEE (reference sequence). This CDR3 reads CASKPAGGEQFF. DNA of the CDR3: TGCGCCAGCAAACCCGCGGGGGGAGAGCAGTTCTTC.

This clonotype was seen more than once but under ten times. J is TRBJ2-3 and V is TRBV7-2; TRBD1 matches 8 bases. Looked up from germline, CDR1 is SGHTA and CDR2 is FQGNSA. V dropped 4 bases and J dropped 6; count of bases not matched to a gene: 6. This CDR3 region has 14 residues. The CDR3 nucleotides read TGTGCCAGCAGCTCTCAGGGGGCGGAGGATACGCAGTATTTT. Protein product: CASSSQGAEDTQYF.